This T cell receptor (beta chain) was recovered during a study of T cell responses to AZD1222 COVID-19 vaccine. Points from the study as a whole: Donors were chiefly white British, with a greater number of females, and clonal diversity was perhaps underestimated. Spike-specific TCR depth and breadth grew after two AZD1222 doses. Seropositive at baseline were only a handful of AZD1222 recipients.

Measured with immunoSEQ multiplex PCR; TCRdb has only the in-frame clones, and not every one. The sample has fewer than 120,000 clones, 80% to 95% seen once; the top ten hold over 2%. Pooled samples include second doses given at about 4 or 12 weeks. Germline V gene sequence: CDR1 SGHRS, CDR2 YFSETQ. V gave up 0 bases and J gave up 0 bases, with 3 bases separating them. The CDR3 has 13 residues. In regard to this clone: Its specificity is not known.

The source was peripheral blood, collected 28 days after the second AZD1222 dose. The TCR was taken from an adult who received the AZD1222 COVID-19 vaccine. This chain joins TRBV5-1 and TRBJ1-2; D remains ambiguous. CDR3 bases: TGCGCCAGCAGCTTGGTGGCTAACTATGGCTACACCTTC. This encodes CASSLVANYGYTF.